This T cell receptor (beta chain) derives from a study of blood T cell repertoires in COVID-19. Looking at the study overall: Donors in the United States, Italy and Spain gave samples during acute or convalescent COVID-19.

The germline V gene has CDR1 SEHNR and CDR2 FQNEAQ (reference sequence). The CDR3 extends over 16 amino acids. V shed 1 base and J shed 4 bases, with 13 bases lying between them. Some clones are missing from TCRdb's copy, which holds only in-frame ones; the method was immunoSEQ multiplex PCR. The table lists 150,000 to 200,000 clones, 74% of them singletons, with less than 3% in the top ten. The sequence derives from a woman of 80 years or more with acute or convalescent COVID-19. V and J are TRBV7-9 and TRBJ1-4; TRBD1 is a possible D gene (6 bases). Specimen: peripheral blood. This CDR3 reads CASSLEGGAVNEKLFF. The CDR3 DNA sequence: TGTGCCAGCAGCTTAGAAGGGGGGGCAGTTAATGAAAAACTGTTTTTT.